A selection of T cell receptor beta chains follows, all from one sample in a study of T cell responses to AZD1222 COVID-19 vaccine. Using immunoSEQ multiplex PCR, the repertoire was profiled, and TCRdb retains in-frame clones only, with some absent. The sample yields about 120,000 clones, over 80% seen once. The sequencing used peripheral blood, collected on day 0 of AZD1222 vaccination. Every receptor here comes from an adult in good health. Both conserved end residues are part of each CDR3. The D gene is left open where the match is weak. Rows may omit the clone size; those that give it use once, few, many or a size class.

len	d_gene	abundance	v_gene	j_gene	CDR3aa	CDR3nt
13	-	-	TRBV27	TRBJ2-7	CASRGTDTYEQYF	TGTGCCAGCAGGGGAACAGATACCTACGAGCAGTACTTC
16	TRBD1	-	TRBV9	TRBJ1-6	CASSGGITGGNSPLHF	TGTGCCAGCAGCGGAGGGATCACAGGGGGAAATTCACCCCTCCACTTT
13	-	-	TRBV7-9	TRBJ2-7	CASSLAHPYEQYF	TGTGCCAGCAGCTTAGCGCACCCCTACGAGCAGTACTTC
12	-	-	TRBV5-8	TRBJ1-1	CASSRGQPEAFF	TGTGCCAGCAGCCGCGGACAACCTGAAGCTTTCTTT
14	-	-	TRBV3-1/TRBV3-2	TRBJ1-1	CASSDGQWNTEAFF	TGTGCCAGCAGCGATGGACAGTGGAACACTGAAGCTTTCTTT
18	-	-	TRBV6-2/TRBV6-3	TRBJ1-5	CASSIYSGRRGSNQPQHF	TGTGCCAGCAGTATATATAGTGGCCGGAGGGGAAGCAATCAGCCCCAGCATTTT
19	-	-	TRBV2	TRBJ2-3	CASSEPGEVRTASTDTQYF	TGTGCCAGCAGTGAGCCAGGGGAGGTGAGGACTGCTAGCACAGATACGCAGTATTTT
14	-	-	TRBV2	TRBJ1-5	CASSEQNSNQPQHF	TGTGCCAGCAGTGAACAAAATAGCAATCAGCCCCAGCATTTT
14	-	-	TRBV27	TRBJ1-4	CASSFKGRGEKLFF	TGTGCCAGCAGTTTCAAGGGCCGGGGGGAAAAACTGTTTTTT
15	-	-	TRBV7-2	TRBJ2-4	CASSSPGVAKNIQYF	TGTGCCAGCAGCTCCCCGGGGGTAGCCAAAAACATTCAGTACTTC
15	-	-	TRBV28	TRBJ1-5	CASSLLDYSNQPQHF	TGTGCCAGCAGTTTATTAGATTATAGCAATCAGCCCCAGCATTTT
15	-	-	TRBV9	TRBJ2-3	CASSVAGEYTDTQYF	TGTGCCAGCAGCGTAGCGGGGGAATACACAGATACGCAGTATTTT
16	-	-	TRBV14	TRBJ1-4	CASSREGGSLGEKLFF	TGTGCCAGCAGCCGAGAGGGGGGGAGTCTGGGCGAAAAACTGTTTTTT
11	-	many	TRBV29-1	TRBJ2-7	CSVTTGSEQYF	TGCAGCGTCACGACAGGTTCCGAGCAGTACTTC
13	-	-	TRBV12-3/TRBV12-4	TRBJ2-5	CASSLIGKETQYF	TGTGCCAGCAGTTTAATAGGGAAGGAGACCCAGTACTTC
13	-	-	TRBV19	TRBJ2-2	CASSMRGAGELFF	TGTGCCAGTAGTATGAGAGGGGCCGGGGAGCTGTTTTTT